Presented here are 7 T cell receptor beta chains from one specimen sequenced in a study of neurological immune-mediated disorders. TCRdb independently ran MiXCR on the 5' RACE reads; one entry per CDR3 protein. The sample shows tens of thousands of distinct CDR3 sequences, around 3.5% of them seen only once. Sequenced material: PBMCs. Receptors were obtained from a man in his fifties or sixties with multiple sclerosis.

This clonotype showed up just a few times. The genes are TRBV5-1 and TRBJ2-2; D is possibly TRBD1 (6 bases). With 5 bases removed from V and 5 bases from J, the gap between germline ends came to 13 bases. The CDR3 loop spans 14 amino acids. The V gene's germline CDR1 is SGHRS and CDR2 YFSETQ. CDR3 residues: CASRPQGKTGELFF. The CDR3 nucleotides read TGCGCCAGCAGACCACAGGGTAAAACCGGGGAGCTGTTTTTT.

This clonotype has a count of ten or more. The chain employs TRBV12-3 or TRBV12-4 and TRBJ2-1; perhaps TRBD2 as D (6 bases). Trimming cost V 7 bases and J 8 bases, with 9 bases left between them. This CDR3 has 11 amino acids. The CDR3 loop reads CASIGGDEQFF. CDR3 DNA: TGTGCCAGCATTGGAGGGGATGAGCAGTTCTTC.

V is TRBV5-1 and J is TRBJ2-1; 9 nucleotides line up with TRBD1. From germline, CDR1 is SGHRS and CDR2 YFSETQ. This CDR3 spans 14 amino acids. Trimming at V came to 4 bases and at J to 8 bases, leaving 7 bases not matched to a gene. As DNA, the CDR3 is TGCGCCAGCAGCCTCGGGACAGGGTACGATGAGCAGTTCTTC. Its translation is CASSLGTGYDEQFF.

This clonotype came up many times. CDR3 nucleotides: TGTGCCAGCAGTTTTGGGAGACGGGGCCAGACCCAGTACTTC. Its protein is CASSFGRRGQTQYF. J is TRBJ2-5 and V is TRBV12-3 or TRBV12-4; D is possibly TRBD1 or TRBD2 (5 bases each). The CDR3 length is 14 residues. Deletions cut 3 bases from V and 6 bases from J, with 14 bases between.

This clonotype was seen repeatedly, ten times or more. The chain combines TRBV5-1 with TRBJ2-7; 9 positions agree with TRBD1. Germline CDR1 is SGHRS and CDR2 is YFSETQ. V trimming: 5 bases; J trimming: 3 bases; junction bases outside the gene matches: 6. The CDR3 consists of 14 residues. The CDR3 coding sequence is TGCGCCAGCAGATGGACAGGGGACGACTACGAGCAGTACTTC. Protein: CASRWTGDDYEQYF. Filled out from reference TRBV5-1 and TRBJ2-7, the complete variable domain reads KAGVTQTPRYLIKTRGQQVTLSCSPISGHRSVSWYQQTPGQGLQFLFEYFSETQRNKGNFPGRFSGRQFSNSRSEMNVSTLELGDSALYLCASRWTGDDYEQYFGPGTRLTVT.

This clonotype appeared many times. The chain combines TRBV5-1 with TRBJ1-1, with a weak D call TRBD1 (5 bases). This CDR3 region has 14 residues. Germline V gene lookup returns CDR1 SGHRS and CDR2 YFSETQ. Trimming left V 3 bases short and J 10 bases short, with 19 bases between. As DNA, the CDR3 is TGCGCCAGCAGCTACAGGTCGGGGGACCTCACAGCTTTCTTT. Protein sequence: CASSYRSGDLTAFF.

This clonotype was detected many times. CDR3 sequence reads: CAISDAGQRSNYGYTF. The DNA of the CDR3 is TGTGCCATCAGTGATGCAGGCCAGCGATCTAACTATGGCTACACCTTC. The chain links TRBV10-3 to TRBJ1-2, with D unresolved. Per germline, CDR1 ENHRY and CDR2 SYGVKD. There are 16 residues in the CDR3. Between the trimmed V and J ends, which lost 3 bases and 0 bases, there was a span of 14 bases.